These 22 T cell receptor beta chains were sequenced from one sample in a study of cytomegalovirus exposure and HLA in healthy donors. It was with 60 Vbeta and 13 Jbeta primers that the PCR ran. Assay used: immunoSEQ multiplex PCR; TCRdb lists only in-frame clones, some missing. The listing contains 100,000 to 150,000 clones. Sequenced material: PBMCs. The origin of the receptors is a young man in good health and CMV-seronegative.

The V call is TRBV9, the J call TRBJ2-7; D is possibly TRBD2 (6 bases). The V end lost 5 bases, the J end lost 6 bases, and 15 bases lay between the germline ends. This CDR3 contains 13 residues. CDR1 and CDR2 (germline): SGDLS, YYNGEE. The CDR3 spells CASSDGGGLEQYF. For the CDR3, the DNA is TGTGCCAGCAGTGATGGAGGAGGGCTCGAGCAGTACTTC.

The chain has TRBV4-3 and TRBJ2-5, with D perhaps matching TRBD1 (6 bases). Germline CDR1 reads LGHNA; CDR2 reads YSLEER. CDR3 length: 13 residues. V shed 0 bases and J shed 4 bases, with 6 bases lying between them. The CDR3 DNA is TGCGCCAGCAGCCAAGACAGGGGAGAGACCCAGTACTTC. This gives the protein CASSQDRGETQYF.

The genes are TRBV19 and TRBJ2-7; possibly TRBD1 for D (6 bases). Germline V gene lookup returns CDR1 LNHDA and CDR2 SQIVND (reference sequence). V lost 3 bases and J 4 bases, leaving 13 bases between the germline ends. CDR3 length: 14 residues. In DNA form, the CDR3 reads TGTGCCAGTAGTATTGGTCAGGGGATTTACGAGCAGTACTTC. It yields the protein CASSIGQGIYEQYF.

This chain joins TRBV5-8 and TRBJ1-5; 7 nucleotides agree with TRBD1. CDR1 and CDR2 (germline): SGHTS, YDEGEE. This CDR3 is 15 amino acids long. Trimming removed 1 base from V and 7 bases from J; junction bases left unmatched: 8. In nucleotides, the CDR3 is TGTGCCAGCAGCTTGCCGGGGACAGTACCACAGCCCCAGCATTTT. Protein: CASSLPGTVPQPQHF.

The rearrangement uses TRBV6-6 and TRBJ1-2, with D possibly matching TRBD1 (6 bases). The length of the CDR3 is 13 residues. V lost 2 bases and J 7 bases, leaving 11 bases between the germline ends. The germline V gene has CDR1 MNHNY and CDR2 SVGAGI (reference sequence). The CDR3 loop reads CASSYAIRGGYTF. The CDR3 coding sequence is TGTGCCAGCAGTTACGCTATCAGGGGTGGCTACACCTTC.

DNA for the CDR3: TGTGCCAGCAGTTACTCGAGACAGGGGGCGCGAGCTGACACCTTC. This codes for CASSYSRQGARADTF. The chain joins TRBV6-5 to TRBJ1-2; 10 bases map to TRBD1. V lost 0 bases to trimming and J lost 12 bases; unmatched junction nucleotides: 10. Germline loops: CDR1 MNHEY, CDR2 SVGAGI. The CDR3 is made up of 15 amino acids.

The chain carries TRBV5-1 and TRBJ2-6; 8 bases match TRBD1. Germline CDR1 reads SGHRS; CDR2 reads YFSETQ. V lost 0 bases to trimming and J lost 2 bases; unmatched junction nucleotides: 7. The CDR3 covers 18 residues. Here the CDR3 reads CASSLAATGVAGANVLTF. DNA for the CDR3: TGCGCCAGCAGCTTGGCCGCGACAGGGGTTGCTGGGGCCAACGTCCTGACTTTC.

The J gene is TRBJ1-5, the V gene TRBV7-8; D call uncertain. Trimming cost V 5 bases and J 7 bases, with 9 bases left between them. Germline CDR1 SGHVS, CDR2 FQNEAQ. The CDR3 extends over 12 amino acids. CDR3 residues: CASSRIGQPQHF. CDR3 coding DNA: TGTGCCAGCAGCCGAATCGGGCAGCCCCAGCATTTT.

This chain joins TRBV7-2 and TRBJ2-1; 12 nucleotides line up with TRBD2. The V gene's germline CDR1 is SGHTA and CDR2 FQGNSA. After removal of 5 bases from V and 10 bases from J, the junction contained 12 bases not matched to a gene. The CDR3 loop spans 16 amino acids. The CDR3 region has the DNA TGTGCCAGCAGCACCCGAACTAGCGGGGGGTCCCTAGAGCAGTTCTTC. Residues: CASSTRTSGGSLEQFF.

The chain uses TRBV5-1 and TRBJ2-5; TRBD1 might be the D (5 bases). The CDR3 extends over 14 amino acids. CDR1 and CDR2 (germline): SGHRS, YFSETQ. Trimming stripped 2 bases from V and 1 base from J, with 9 bases between. The DNA for the CDR3 is TGCGCCAGCAGCTTAGGGGTAAGCCAAGAGACCCAGTACTTC. Translating gives CASSLGVSQETQYF.

The rearrangement links TRBV27 to TRBJ2-7; TRBD2 is a possible D gene (5 bases). Germline CDR1 and CDR2: MNHEY and SMNVEV (reference sequence). The CDR3 is 13 amino acids. V was clipped by 2 bases and J by 3 bases, with 8 bases between them. The CDR3 DNA is TGTGCCAGCAGTTTACAAAGCGGCTACGAGCAGTACTTC. It codes for CASSLQSGYEQYF.

The chain employs TRBV7-2 and TRBJ2-3, with D maybe TRBD1 (6 bases). The CDR3 is 14 residues long. CDR1 and CDR2 (germline): SGHTA, FQGNSA. V was pared by 5 bases and J by 4 bases, with 13 bases between. The CDR3 loop reads CASSQGHFPDTQYF. In DNA form, the CDR3 reads TGTGCCAGCAGCCAGGGACACTTCCCAGATACGCAGTATTTT.

V gene TRBV6-5 combines with J gene TRBJ1-3, with D perhaps matching TRBD1 (6 bases). V was clipped by 5 bases and J by 1 base, with 12 bases between them. This CDR3 has 15 amino acids. The V gene's germline CDR1 is MNHEY and CDR2 SVGAGI. The CDR3 reads CASSQGTRSGNTIYF. The CDR3 DNA follows: TGTGCCAGCAGTCAGGGGACAAGATCTGGAAACACCATATATTTT.

The chain carries TRBV7-2 and TRBJ2-7; 7 bases align to TRBD2. CDR3 size: 15 residues. Unmatched junction bases numbered 8, after V lost 5 bases and J lost 1 base. Germline-derived CDR1 and CDR2 are SGHTA and FQGNSA. In nucleotides, the CDR3 is TGTGCCAGCAGCCCGGTACGAGCGGGGTCCTACGAGCAGTACTTC. Its translation is CASSPVRAGSYEQYF.

The rearrangement uses TRBV4-1 and TRBJ1-6, with 9 bases that match TRBD1. The CDR3 length is 16 residues. CDR1 is MGHRA, CDR2 YSYEKL, per germline. J lost 7 bases, V lost 4 bases, and 8 bases had no gene match. The CDR3 spells CASSRKGQGQNSPLHF. CDR3 bases: TGCGCCAGCAGCCGGAAGGGACAGGGTCAGAATTCACCCCTCCACTTT.

The gene calls are TRBV28 and TRBJ2-5; D might be TRBD2 (6 bases). Trimming removed 5 bases at V and 4 bases at J, with 20 bases between. CDR3 length equals 16 residues. CDR1 is MDHEN and CDR2 is SYDVKM in the germline V gene. The CDR3 loop reads CASSPWTGGGRETQYF. The CDR3 DNA reads TGTGCCAGCAGTCCTTGGACCGGGGGAGGAAGAGAGACCCAGTACTTC.

This sequence joins TRBV5-4 and TRBJ2-7; the match to TRBD1 covers 10 bases. V trimming: 4 bases; J trimming: 4 bases; junction bases outside the gene matches: 5. The CDR3 extends over 14 amino acids. From germline, CDR1 is SGHNT and CDR2 YYREEE (reference sequence). The CDR3: CASSAGQGGYEQYF. For the CDR3, the DNA is TGTGCCAGCAGCGCAGGACAGGGGGGTTACGAGCAGTACTTC.

The CDR3 bases are TGTGCCAGCAGTCCGAGCTACGAGCAGTACTTC. Translation: CASSPSYEQYF. The rearrangement links TRBV14 to TRBJ2-7; D unresolved. Germline V gene lookup returns CDR1 SGHDN and CDR2 FVKESK. The V gene lost 6 bases and the J gene lost 3 bases, with 6 bases spanning the gap. This CDR3 has 11 amino acids.

The chain is built from TRBV27 and TRBJ1-6; TRBD1 matches at 7 bases. CDR3 length: 15 residues. Germline V gene sequence: CDR1 MNHEY, CDR2 SMNVEV (reference sequence). J lost 9 bases, V lost 6 bases, and 11 bases had no gene match. As DNA, the CDR3 is TGTGCCAGCAGCCAATACAGGGGCGCTCCTTCACCCCTCCACTTT. This sequence encodes CASSQYRGAPSPLHF.

V is TRBV5-4 and J is TRBJ2-2, with 14 bases identical to TRBD2. This CDR3 region has 18 residues. Germline loops: CDR1 SGHNT, CDR2 YYREEE (reference sequence). V was pared by 4 bases and J by 4 bases, with 9 bases of the junction left unmatched. The chain's CDR3 is CASSRAGLAGGGTGELFF. As DNA, the CDR3 is TGTGCCAGCAGCCGAGCTGGACTAGCGGGAGGTGGCACCGGGGAGCTGTTTTTT.

CDR3 sequence reads: CASSLGPDSLAWYGYTF. CDR3 sequence (DNA): TGTGCCAGCAGCTTAGGCCCGGACAGCCTTGCTTGGTATGGCTACACCTTC. The rearrangement links TRBV13 to TRBJ1-2, with D perhaps TRBD1 (6 bases). The V end was cut by 0 bases, the J end by 5 bases, with 19 bases between. The CDR3 runs to 17 residues. The V gene's germline CDR1 is PRHDT and CDR2 FYEKMQ (reference sequence).

The chain links TRBV27 to TRBJ1-5, with D perhaps TRBD1 (6 bases). The CDR3 totals 16 residues. The V end lost 3 bases, the J end lost 5 bases, and 17 bases lay between the germline ends. In germline, CDR1 is MNHEY, CDR2 SMNVEV (reference sequence). The chain's CDR3 is CASSFFGGRGHQPQHF. Written as DNA, the CDR3 is TGTGCCAGCAGTTTTTTCGGAGGCAGGGGACATCAGCCCCAGCATTTT.